This entry lists 27 T cell receptor beta chains sequenced from one sample in a study of long-term antiretroviral therapy in people with HIV (dated by TCRdb to between 2021 and 2022). The immunoSEQ hsTCRB v3.0 assay was used at survey level resolution to sequence the TRB variable region. TCRdb retrieved this table from immuneACCESS and kept in-frame rearrangements only. Not all clones are present; in checked studies, unresolved V genes account for under half, and no reason is known for the remainder. Within this sample are about 40,000 clones, with approximately 85% of them counted one time only. The ten largest clones represent about 6% of the sample. The specimen was unsorted PBMCs, collected 3.1 years after starting antiretroviral therapy. The receptors derive from a woman aged 45-65 years with HIV.

The chain is built from TRBV4-3 and TRBJ2-1; no definite D call. Germline CDR1 is LGHNA and CDR2 is YSLEER. CDR3 size: 13 residues. V was trimmed by 4 bases and J by 4 bases, leaving 8 bases between them. The DNA for the CDR3 is TGCGCCAGCAGCCGCCTCGGGTACAATGAGCAGTTCTTC. Translation: CASSRLGYNEQFF.

Of note for this clone: Germline and junction disagree at one end, which may indicate a read error. In DNA form, the CDR3 reads TGTGCTAGCAGCCTCCCCGGGGAGACCCAGTACTTC. Translated: CASSLPGETQYF. The chain recombines TRBV7-7 with TRBJ2-5; D remains ambiguous. The CDR3 has 12 residues. CDR1 SSHAT and CDR2 FNYEAQ come from the germline V gene (reference sequence).

This chain joins TRBV15 and TRBJ1-5; D uncertain. The CDR3 has 15 amino acids. Per germline, CDR1 LNHNV and CDR2 YYDKDF (reference sequence). V was pared by 0 bases and J by 3 bases, with 9 bases between. Written as DNA, the CDR3 is TGTGCCACCAGCAGAGATGCGGTGGCCAATCAGCCCCAGCATTTT. It encodes CATSRDAVANQPQHF. Full variable domain (missing parts from reference TRBV15 and TRBJ1-5): DAMVIQNPRYQVTQFGKPVTLSCSQTLNHNVMYWYQQKSSQAPKLLFHYYDKDFNNEADTPDNFQSRRPNTSFCFLDIRSPGLGDTAMYLCATSRDAVANQPQHFGDGTRLSIL.

The rearrangement joins TRBV7-3 to TRBJ1-1; D gene ambiguous. V was pared by 4 bases and J by 1 base, with 13 bases between. Germline CDR1 reads SGHTA; CDR2 reads FQGTGA. The CDR3 has 15 residues. The CDR3 DNA reads as TGTGCCAGCAGCTCTAATGGAAACAGGAACACTGAAGCTTTCTTT. This gives the protein CASSSNGNRNTEAFF.

This rearrangement joins TRBV6-5 to TRBJ1-1; 7 bases line up with TRBD1. The CDR3 length is 15 residues. The V gene's germline CDR1 is MNHEY and CDR2 SVGAGI. J gave up 1 base and V 0 bases, and 2 bases lay outside the gene matches. The CDR3 loop is CASSYSPGGNTEAFF. The CDR3 DNA reads as TGTGCCAGCAGTTACTCTCCAGGGGGGAACACTGAAGCTTTCTTT.

The rearrangement uses TRBV5-6 and TRBJ1-5, with TRBD1 matching over 7 bases. Trimming took 0 bases from V and 5 from J; bases not matched to a gene: 8. The germline CDR1 and CDR2 sequences are SGHDT and YYEEEE. The CDR3 runs to 16 residues. CDR3 nucleotides: TGTGCCAGCAGCTTGGGGGGACAGAGGAGAGATCAGCCCCAGCATTTT. This gives the protein CASSLGGQRRDQPQHF.

This clone has a handful of counts. The chain employs TRBV10-1 and TRBJ2-7; either TRBD1 or TRBD2 may fit D (5 bases each). Trimming stripped 6 bases from V and 4 bases from J, with 13 bases between. The CDR3 has 13 amino acids. Per germline, CDR1 WNHNN and CDR2 SYGVQD (reference sequence). Written as DNA, the CDR3 is TGCGCCAGCAGCCGGGGCGACCTTTACGAGCAGTACTTC. Its translation is CASSRGDLYEQYF.

The J gene is TRBJ2-3, the V gene TRBV5-1; the match to TRBD1 covers 8 bases. CDR1 SGHRS and CDR2 YFSETQ come from the germline V gene. This CDR3 region has 17 residues. Unmatched junction bases numbered 7, after V lost 0 bases and J lost 1 base. In DNA form, the CDR3 reads TGCGCCAGCAGCTTGGTGTTCCCGGGACAGGGCACAGATACGCAGTATTTT. Its protein product is CASSLVFPGQGTDTQYF.

The rearrangement uses TRBV2 and TRBJ2-7; 10 positions agree with TRBD1. Germline V gene lookup returns CDR1 SNHLY and CDR2 FYNNEI. V lost 2 bases and J lost 3; bases outside the gene matches: 7. The CDR3 length is 16 residues. Written as DNA, the CDR3 is TGTGCCAGCAGTGAACAGAGACAGGGGGCCGGCTACGAGCAGTACTTC. It specifies CASSEQRQGAGYEQYF.

This clone was found once. This chain connects TRBV19 to TRBJ1-5, with a tentative D call TRBD1 (5 bases). The V end was cut by 5 bases, the J end by 2 bases, with 16 bases between. Germline V gene data show CDR1 as LNHDA and CDR2 as SQIVND (reference sequence). This CDR3 has 16 amino acids. CDR3 coding DNA: TGTGCCAGTAGTCGCCGGGACGCACACGGCAATCAGCCCCAGCATTTT. Its protein is CASSRRDAHGNQPQHF.

The chain carries TRBV7-9 and TRBJ2-5; maybe TRBD2 (6 bases). The V gene lost 5 bases and the J gene lost 3 bases, with 13 bases spanning the gap. This CDR3 has 14 residues. Germline V lookup: CDR1 SEHNR, CDR2 FQNEAQ (reference sequence). CDR3: CASSPGTPEETQYF. As DNA, the CDR3 is TGTGCCAGCAGCCCGGGGACTCCCGAAGAGACCCAGTACTTC.

The rearrangement joins TRBV7-3 to TRBJ2-3; 10 nucleotides match TRBD2. Trimming removed 5 bases from V and 4 bases from J; junction bases left unmatched: 0. The CDR3 has 13 amino acids. Germline V gene data show CDR1 as SGHTA and CDR2 as FQGTGA. The CDR3 loop reads CASSGLAADTQYF. The CDR3 DNA follows: TGTGCCAGCAGCGGACTAGCGGCAGATACGCAGTATTTT. The full variable domain, its missing parts supplied by reference TRBV7-3 and TRBJ2-3, is GAGVSQTPSNKVTEKGKYVELRCDPISGHTALYWYRQSLGQGPEFLIYFQGTGAADDSGLPNDRFFAVRPEGSVSTLKIQRTERGDSAVYLCASSGLAADTQYFGPGTRLTVL.

The chain employs TRBV6-1 and TRBJ2-3, with D tentatively TRBD2 (5 bases). With 6 bases removed from V and 0 bases from J, the gap between germline ends came to 10 bases. This CDR3 has 14 amino acids. CDR1 is MNHNS, CDR2 SASEGT, per germline. The CDR3 here is CASRRVTSTDTQYF. The CDR3 nucleotides are TGTGCCAGCAGGCGGGTTACTAGCACAGATACGCAGTATTTT.

The chain joins TRBV4-2 to TRBJ2-7; 11 nucleotides agree with TRBD2. Trimming cost V 6 bases and J 4 bases; bases outside gene matches: 14. CDR3 length equals 17 residues. Germline V gives CDR1 LGHNA, CDR2 YNFKEQ. The CDR3 region has the DNA TGTGCCAGCAGTCGCGAAATAGCGGGGGGGCGGGCGTACGAGCAGTACTTC. Its protein is CASSREIAGGRAYEQYF.

This chain uses TRBV12-5 with TRBJ2-1; 8 bases are shared with TRBD2. V gave up 6 bases and J gave up 5 bases; unmatched junction bases: 3. Germline V gene lookup returns CDR1 LGHNT and CDR2 FRNRAP. The CDR3 sequence is 13 residues long. The CDR3 sequence is CASGTLADNEQFF. As DNA, the CDR3 is TGTGCTAGTGGAACACTAGCGGACAATGAGCAGTTCTTC.

The CDR3 loop reads CASRQGNAEQYF. The CDR3 region has the DNA TGTGCCAGCAGGCAGGGGAATGCCGAGCAGTACTTC. The chain has TRBV28 and TRBJ2-7, with a weak D call TRBD1 (6 bases). The V end was cut by 6 bases, the J end by 6 bases, with 12 bases between. The germline V gene encodes CDR1 MDHEN and CDR2 SYDVKM. The CDR3 totals 12 residues.

V gene TRBV6-1 combines with J gene TRBJ2-7, with D maybe TRBD1 (5 bases). Germline-derived CDR1 and CDR2 are MNHNS and SASEGT. The CDR3 extends over 15 amino acids. V shed 7 bases and J shed 4 bases, with 20 bases lying between them. This chain's CDR3 is CASTDRRQGKYEQYF. CDR3 DNA sequence: TGTGCCAGCACTGACCGACGGCAGGGAAAGTACGAGCAGTACTTC.

J is TRBJ1-1 and V is TRBV6-5, with D unresolved. With 6 bases removed from V and 7 bases from J, the gap between germline ends came to 15 bases. Per the germline V gene, CDR1 is MNHEY and CDR2 is SVGAGI. The CDR3 runs to 13 residues. The CDR3 bases are TGTGCCAGCAGCAACCTCCGACACGATGAAGCTTTCTTT. This translates into CASSNLRHDEAFF.

The CDR3 DNA reads TGTGCCAGCAGTTCCTGGACCCTTGAGGCAGATACGCAGTATTTT. Encoded protein: CASSSWTLEADTQYF. V gene TRBV28 combines with J gene TRBJ2-3, with D hard to call. Germline V gene data show CDR1 as MDHEN and CDR2 as SYDVKM. The ends were cut back, 4 bases at V and 4 bases at J, with 15 bases in the middle. This CDR3 region has 15 residues.

This chain connects TRBV13 to TRBJ1-2; 7 bases are shared with TRBD1. With 0 bases clipped from V and 2 bases from J, the junction kept 6 bases outside the gene matches. The germline CDR1 and CDR2 sequences are PRHDT and FYEKMQ (reference sequence). CDR3 length: 16 residues. The CDR3 bases are TGTGCCAGCAGCTTAGGTGGGCAGGGGGTCAACTATGGCTACACCTTC. Translation gives CASSLGGQGVNYGYTF.

The chain employs TRBV4-1 and TRBJ2-7; D gene ambiguous. CDR3 length: 14 amino acids. Germline values: CDR1 MGHRA, CDR2 YSYEKL. Between the trimmed V and J ends, which lost 0 bases and 2 bases, there was a span of 8 bases. CDR3: CASSQDLQAYEQYF. CDR3 coding DNA: TGCGCCAGCAGCCAAGATCTGCAGGCCTACGAGCAGTACTTC.

The V call is TRBV15, the J call TRBJ2-2, with 11 bases aligning to TRBD2. Germline V CDR1 and CDR2: LNHNV, YYDKDF (reference sequence). CDR3 length equals 15 residues. The V and J ends lost 0 bases and 9 bases, in that order; junction bases with no gene match: 3. CDR3 bases: TGTGCCACCAGCAGAGATAGCGGGGGGGATCGGGAGCTGTTTTTT. As protein: CATSRDSGGDRELFF.

This chain's CDR3 is CASSYPHRVNTEAFF. The CDR3 DNA follows: TGTGCCAGCAGTTACCCGCACAGGGTGAACACTGAAGCTTTCTTT. The gene calls are TRBV6-6 and TRBJ1-1; TRBD1 might be the D (6 bases). Trimming removed 2 bases at V and 0 bases at J, with 10 bases between. CDR3 length equals 15 residues. The germline CDR1 and CDR2 sequences are MNHNY and SVGAGI (reference sequence).

The rearrangement uses TRBV7-9 and TRBJ2-1; D possibly corresponds to TRBD1 (6 bases). V shed 6 bases and J shed 5 bases, with 14 bases lying between them. The CDR3 runs 14 residues. Germline loops: CDR1 SEHNR, CDR2 FQNEAQ (reference sequence). CDR3 DNA: TGTGCCAGCAGTACCGGGACACCTAACAATGAGCAGTTCTTC. It specifies CASSTGTPNNEQFF.

This clone was recorded only once. This rearrangement joins TRBV2 to TRBJ1-2, with D perhaps matching TRBD1 (5 bases). CDR1 SNHLY and CDR2 FYNNEI come from the germline V gene. The CDR3 is 16 residues long. The V end lost 1 base, the J end lost 1 base, and 13 bases lay between the germline ends. The CDR3 DNA follows: TGTGCCAGCAGTGAAGTGACAGCTATCGATAACTATGGCTACACCTTC. Translated: CASSEVTAIDNYGYTF.

The table lists this clone with a count of one. The chain is built from TRBV6-4 and TRBJ2-7; D gene unclear. The CDR3 is made up of 16 amino acids. Germline CDR1 MRHNA, CDR2 SNTAGT. The V end was cut by 2 bases, the J end by 3 bases, with 17 bases between. The CDR3 coding sequence is TGTGCCAGCAGTGACCCTCTAGTGACCTTACGCTACGAGCAGTACTTC. Amino acids: CASSDPLVTLRYEQYF.

This chain links TRBV4-2 with TRBJ2-1; no clear D gene. CDR3 length: 15 residues. Germline-derived CDR1 and CDR2 are LGHNA and YNFKEQ. Deletions cut 0 bases from V and 4 bases from J, with 10 bases between. The CDR3 reads CASSQDRLVYNEQFF. CDR3 in DNA: TGTGCCAGCAGCCAAGATAGGCTAGTGTACAATGAGCAGTTCTTC.